What follows describes a single T cell receptor (beta chain). This sample stems from a study of blood T cell repertoires in COVID-19. In the study overall: Spain, Italy and the United States supplied samples that represented acute and convalescent COVID-19.

Sequencing used immunoSEQ multiplex PCR; TCRdb keeps in-frame clones, though not all of them. The sample carries 20,000 to 30,000 clones, 90% to 95% recorded once. Trimming shortened V by 4 bases and J by 5 bases, and 13 bases separated the two germline ends. This CDR3 region has 14 residues. Germline assignment: CDR1 SGDLS and CDR2 YYNGEE. The V and J genes are TRBV9 and TRBJ1-5; D is ambiguous. The sample taken for sequencing was peripheral blood. The sequence came from a human donor in a cohort sampled during active COVID-19. CDR3 sequence: CASSPRSLDQPQHF. CDR3 coding DNA: TGTGCCAGCAGCCCCCGAAGTTTAGATCAGCCCCAGCATTTT.